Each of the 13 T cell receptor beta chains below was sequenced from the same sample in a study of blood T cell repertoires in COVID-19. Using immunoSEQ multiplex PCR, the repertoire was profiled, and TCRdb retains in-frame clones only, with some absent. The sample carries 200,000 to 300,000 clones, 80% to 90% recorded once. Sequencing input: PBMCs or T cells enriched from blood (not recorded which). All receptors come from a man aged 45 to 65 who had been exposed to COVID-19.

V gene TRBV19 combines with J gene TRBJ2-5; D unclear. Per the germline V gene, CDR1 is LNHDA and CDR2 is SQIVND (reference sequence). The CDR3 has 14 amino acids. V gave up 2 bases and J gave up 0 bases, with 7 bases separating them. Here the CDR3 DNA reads TGTGCCAGTAGTATACTTTACAACCAAGAGACCCAGTACTTC. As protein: CASSILYNQETQYF.

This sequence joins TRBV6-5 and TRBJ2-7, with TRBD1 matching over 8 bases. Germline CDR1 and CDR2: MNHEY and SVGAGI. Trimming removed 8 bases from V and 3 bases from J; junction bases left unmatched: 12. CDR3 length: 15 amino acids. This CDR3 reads CASAKPRGPLYEQYF. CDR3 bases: TGTGCCAGCGCCAAACCCAGGGGGCCTCTCTACGAGCAGTACTTC.

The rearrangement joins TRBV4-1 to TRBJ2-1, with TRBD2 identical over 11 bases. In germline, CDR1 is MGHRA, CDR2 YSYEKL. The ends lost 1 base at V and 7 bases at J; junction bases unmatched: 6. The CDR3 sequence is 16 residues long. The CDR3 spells CASSQVFSGRANEQFF. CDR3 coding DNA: TGCGCCAGCAGCCAAGTTTTTAGCGGGAGGGCAAATGAGCAGTTCTTC.

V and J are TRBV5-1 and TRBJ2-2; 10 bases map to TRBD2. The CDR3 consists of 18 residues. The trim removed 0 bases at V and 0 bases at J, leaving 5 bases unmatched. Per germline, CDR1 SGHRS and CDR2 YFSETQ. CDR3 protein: CASSLVLAGATNTGELFF. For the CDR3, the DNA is TGCGCCAGCAGCTTGGTTCTAGCGGGGGCAACGAACACCGGGGAGCTGTTTTTT.

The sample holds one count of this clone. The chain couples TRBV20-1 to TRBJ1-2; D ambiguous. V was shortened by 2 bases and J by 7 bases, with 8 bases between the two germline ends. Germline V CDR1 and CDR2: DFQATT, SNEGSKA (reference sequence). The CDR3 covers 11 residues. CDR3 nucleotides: TGCAGTGCTAGAATATCCCCTGGCTACACCTTC. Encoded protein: CSARISPGYTF.

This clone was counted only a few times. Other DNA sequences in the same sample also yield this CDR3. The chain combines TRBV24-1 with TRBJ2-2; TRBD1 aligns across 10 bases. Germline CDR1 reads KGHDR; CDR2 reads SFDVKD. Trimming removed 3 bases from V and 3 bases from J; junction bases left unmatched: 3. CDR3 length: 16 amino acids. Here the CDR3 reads CATSDPGQGYTGELFF. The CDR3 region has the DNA TGTGCCACCAGTGATCCGGGACAGGGGTACACCGGGGAGCTGTTTTTT.

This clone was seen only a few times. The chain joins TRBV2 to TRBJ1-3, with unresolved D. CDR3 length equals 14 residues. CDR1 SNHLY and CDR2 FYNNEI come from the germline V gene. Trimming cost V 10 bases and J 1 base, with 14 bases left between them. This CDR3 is CATWAGQSGNTIYF. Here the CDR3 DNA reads TGTGCCACCTGGGCCGGTCAATCTGGAAACACCATATATTTT.

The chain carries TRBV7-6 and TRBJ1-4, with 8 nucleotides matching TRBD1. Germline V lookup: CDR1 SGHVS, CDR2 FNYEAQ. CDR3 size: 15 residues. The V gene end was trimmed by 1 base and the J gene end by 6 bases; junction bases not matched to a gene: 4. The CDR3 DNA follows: TGTGCCAGCAGCTTAGGGACAGGGCATTATGAAAAACTGTTTTTT. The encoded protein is CASSLGTGHYEKLFF.

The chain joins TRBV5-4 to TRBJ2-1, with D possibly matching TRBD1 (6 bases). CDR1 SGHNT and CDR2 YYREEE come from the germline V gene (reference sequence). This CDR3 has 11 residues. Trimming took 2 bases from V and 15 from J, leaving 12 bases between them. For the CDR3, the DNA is TGTGCCAGCAGCTTAAACAGGGTCTCGTTCTTC. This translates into CASSLNRVSFF.

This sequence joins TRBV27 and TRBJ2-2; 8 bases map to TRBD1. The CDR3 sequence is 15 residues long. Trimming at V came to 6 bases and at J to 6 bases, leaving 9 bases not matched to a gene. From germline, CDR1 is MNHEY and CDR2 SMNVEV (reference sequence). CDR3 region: CASSRGQGAPGELFF. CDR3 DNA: TGTGCCAGCAGCCGGGGGCAGGGGGCGCCCGGGGAGCTGTTTTTT.

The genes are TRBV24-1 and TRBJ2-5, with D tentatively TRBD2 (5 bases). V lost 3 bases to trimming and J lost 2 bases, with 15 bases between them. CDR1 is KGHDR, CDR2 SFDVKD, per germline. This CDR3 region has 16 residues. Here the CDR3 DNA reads TGTGCCACCAGTGATCCCACCGGGGAATCTCAAGAGACCCAGTACTTC. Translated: CATSDPTGESQETQYF.

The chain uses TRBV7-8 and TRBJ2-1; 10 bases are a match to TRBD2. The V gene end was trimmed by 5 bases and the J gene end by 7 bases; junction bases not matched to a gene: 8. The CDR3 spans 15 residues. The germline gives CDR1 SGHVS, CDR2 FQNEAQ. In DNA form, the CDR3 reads TGTGCCAGCAGCGACCTAGCGGGGGCTAGAAATGAGCAGTTCTTC. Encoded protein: CASSDLAGARNEQFF.

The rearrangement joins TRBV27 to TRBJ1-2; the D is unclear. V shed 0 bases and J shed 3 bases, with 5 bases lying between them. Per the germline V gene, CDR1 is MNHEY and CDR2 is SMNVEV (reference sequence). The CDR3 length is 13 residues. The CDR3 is CASSLSRDYGYTF. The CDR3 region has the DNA TGTGCCAGCAGTTTATCGAGGGACTATGGCTACACCTTC.